This TCR beta chain came from a study of shared clonotypes between healthy human individuals. Details on this clone: Its antigen is currently unknown.

There were only Caucasian adults among the donors, and all lived in Nashville, Tennessee. The CDR3 totals 16 residues. The V gene's germline CDR1 is LGHNA and CDR2 YNFKEQ. The V and J ends lost 4 bases and 8 bases, in that order; junction bases with no gene match: 12. Sequencing was performed with immunoSEQ multiplex PCR; in TCRdb, only in-frame clones are kept and a portion is missing. Of 2 million to 2.5 million clones detected, 92% appear once; the ten largest clones hold around 0.35%. The study's findings and limits: Genetic and exposure-history diversity was limited by the small donor number.

Sequenced input: naive CD4+ T cells from PBMCs. Regarding subset: CD45RA+ positively selected. V usage is TRBV4-2 and J usage is TRBJ1-4; TRBD1 matches at 8 bases. This TCR derives from a man younger than 30 in good health. Some clones in this sample may be carry-over from other donors' samples. CDR3 loop: CASSPEKTGQGEKLFF. The CDR3 region has the DNA TGTGCCAGCAGCCCGGAGAAGACAGGACAGGGAGAAAAACTGTTTTTT.